The next 24 T cell receptor beta chains were all read from a single sample in a study of cytomegalovirus exposure and HLA in healthy donors. Repertoires were generated with immunoSEQ multiplex PCR, while TCRdb's copy carries only in-frame clones and drops some. The sample has 250,000 to 350,000 clones; about nine tenths are singletons. The specimen was PBMCs. All receptors come from a woman aged 18-29 years in good health and CMV-seronegative.

The sample holds a few counts of this clone. V usage is TRBV29-1 and J usage is TRBJ1-2, with D uncertain. The CDR3 totals 11 residues. V dropped 3 bases and J dropped 6 bases, with 8 bases sitting between them. Germline V CDR1 and CDR2: SQVTM, ANQGSEA. CDR3 DNA: TGCAGCGTTGAGGACGGGAATGGCTACACCTTC. Translation gives CSVEDGNGYTF.

This clone was detected once. The V call is TRBV4-3, the J call TRBJ1-2, with 7 bases lining up with TRBD1. After removal of 0 bases from V and 4 bases from J, the junction contained 5 bases not matched to a gene. The CDR3 length is 15 residues. CDR1 LGHNA and CDR2 YSLEER come from the germline V gene. CDR3 bases: TGCGCCAGCAGCCAAGAAAGGACAGGAGTCTATGGCTACACCTTC. Protein product: CASSQERTGVYGYTF.

The J gene is TRBJ2-1, the V gene TRBV7-3, with 7 bases lining up with TRBD2. CDR1 is SGHTA and CDR2 is FQGTGA in the germline V gene. V lost 3 bases to trimming and J lost 0 bases; unmatched junction nucleotides: 5. This CDR3 has 16 residues. Written as DNA, the CDR3 is TGTGCCAGCAGCTTGTCGAGCGGGAACTCCTACAATGAGCAGTTCTTC. It specifies CASSLSSGNSYNEQFF.

This chain uses TRBV7-6 with TRBJ2-3; TRBD2 aligns across 11 bases. Germline-derived CDR1 and CDR2 are SGHVS and FNYEAQ. This CDR3 is built from 13 residues. Germline trimming cut 11 bases from V and 4 bases from J; bases unmatched to any gene: 5. The chain's CDR3 is CASRLAGSDTQYF. The CDR3 bases are TGTGCCTCGAGACTAGCGGGATCAGATACGCAGTATTTT.

The chain links TRBV5-4 to TRBJ2-7; 9 nucleotides agree with TRBD2. Germline CDR1 reads SGHNT; CDR2 reads YYREEE (reference sequence). Losses at the gene ends were 1 base for V and 1 base for J; bases not matched to a gene: 3. The CDR3 totals 15 residues. CDR3 coding DNA: TGTGCCAGCAGCTTGTCCAGCGGGAGGTCCTACGAGCAGTACTTC. It yields the protein CASSLSSGRSYEQYF.

The chain has TRBV1 and TRBJ1-2. TRBV1 is a recognized pseudogene. The CDR3 consists of 12 residues. CDR3 protein: CTSSSYRSGYTF. CDR3 coding DNA: TGCACCAGCAGCAGTTACCGGTCGGGCTACACCTTC.

The chain carries TRBV4-3 and TRBJ1-3; TRBD1 is a possible D gene (6 bases). V shed 0 bases and J shed 1 base, with 16 bases lying between them. This CDR3 has 18 residues. Per the germline V gene, CDR1 is LGHNA and CDR2 is YSLEER. CDR3 coding DNA: TGCGCCAGCAGCCAAGAGGTGGCCAGGGGCTATTCTGGAAACACCATATATTTT. This encodes CASSQEVARGYSGNTIYF.

This chain links TRBV14 with TRBJ2-3; 7 bases are shared with TRBD2. CDR1 is SGHDN, CDR2 FVKESK, per germline. The CDR3 sequence is 16 residues long. The J segment lost 1 base and the V segment lost 3 bases, leaving 7 bases of the junction unmatched. In nucleotides, the CDR3 is TGTGCCAGCAGCCACTTCCTAGCGGCAGGCACAGATACGCAGTATTTT. Its protein product is CASSHFLAAGTDTQYF.

This clone has just one count. The CDR3, as DNA: TGTGCCAGCAGTGACAGGGGGCGCGTAGAGACCCAGTACTTC. Amino acid sequence: CASSDRGRVETQYF. This sequence joins TRBV6-1 and TRBJ2-5; 8 nucleotides align to TRBD1. CDR3 size: 14 residues. The germline gives CDR1 MNHNS, CDR2 SASEGT. J was trimmed by 4 bases and V by 3 bases; bases with no gene match: 4.

The rearrangement joins TRBV2 to TRBJ2-5; no reliable D call. Per the germline V gene, CDR1 is SNHLY and CDR2 is FYNNEI. The length of the CDR3 is 16 residues. Trimming left V 1 base short and J 3 bases short, with 15 bases between. CDR3 nucleotides: TGTGCCAGCAGTGAAGATGCGGCAGTCACCAAAGAGACCCAGTACTTC. It yields the protein CASSEDAAVTKETQYF. Based on the CDR3 plus reference TRBV2 and TRBJ2-5, the full variable domain is EPEVTQTPSHQVTQMGQEVILRCVPISNHLYFYWYRQILGQKVEFLVSFYNNEISEKSEIFDDQFSVERPDGSNFTLKIRSTKLEDSAMYFCASSEDAAVTKETQYFGPGTRLLVL.

The DNA of the CDR3 is TGTGCCAGCAGCCGCCTAACGGGCTCCTACAATGAGCAGTTCTTC. Its protein product is CASSRLTGSYNEQFF. This chain links TRBV11-1 with TRBJ2-1; no firm D call. The CDR3 contains 15 residues. Germline V CDR1 and CDR2: SGHAT, FQDESV (reference sequence). Trimming stripped 5 bases from V and 0 bases from J, with 11 bases between.

This clone was seen just once. The V and J genes are TRBV4-3 and TRBJ2-3; the D gene is possibly TRBD2 (5 bases). V was clipped by 0 bases and J by 1 base, with 11 bases between them. The CDR3 is 16 residues long. In germline, CDR1 is LGHNA, CDR2 YSLEER. CDR3 nucleotides: TGCGCCAGCAGCCAAGAACTAGGGCGTGGCACAGATACGCAGTATTTT. Translated: CASSQELGRGTDTQYF.

The chain combines TRBV11-3 with TRBJ2-2; no firm D call. Germline V CDR1 and CDR2: SGHNT, YENEEA. The CDR3 covers 15 residues. The ends were cut back, 2 bases at V and 4 bases at J, with 11 bases in the middle. CDR3 DNA sequence: TGTGCCAGCAGCTTAAACCAGATTTCCACCGGGGAGCTGTTTTTT. Translating it yields CASSLNQISTGELFF.

This clone was seen many times. The chain is built from TRBV18 and TRBJ2-7; 7 positions agree with TRBD1. CDR3 length: 17 residues. Germline-derived CDR1 and CDR2 are KGHSH and LQKENI. After removal of 1 base from V and 3 bases from J, the junction contained 12 bases not matched to a gene. The CDR3 bases are TGTGCCAGCTCACCACTTCCTCCGGTGACAGGGCTCTACGAGCAGTACTTC. Protein sequence: CASSPLPPVTGLYEQYF. Complete variable domain (other parts from reference TRBV18 and TRBJ2-7): NAGVMQNPRHLVRRRGQEARLRCSPMKGHSHVYWYRQLPEEGLKFMVYLQKENIIDESGMPKERFSAEFPKEGPSILRIQQVVRGDSAAYFCASSPLPPVTGLYEQYFGPGTRLTVT.

Points on this clone: Other nucleotide sequences in the sample specify the same CDR3. The V call is TRBV4-3, the J call TRBJ2-1; 9 bases are shared with TRBD1. V lost 3 bases, J lost 1 base, and 1 base stayed unmatched. Germline-derived CDR1 and CDR2 are LGHNA and YSLEER. The CDR3 is 15 amino acids. This chain's CDR3 is CASSQGQGSYNEQFF. The CDR3, as DNA: TGCGCCAGCAGCCAGGGACAGGGATCCTACAATGAGCAGTTCTTC.

V usage is TRBV7-2 and J usage is TRBJ2-3, with D possibly TRBD2 on 6 matching bases. The CDR3 has 13 residues. Deletions cut 4 bases from V and 8 bases from J, with 13 bases between. CDR1 and CDR2 (germline): SGHTA, FQGNSA. As DNA, the CDR3 is TGTGCCAGCAGCTCCGTAGAAGCGGGTACGCAGTATTTT. This encodes CASSSVEAGTQYF.

The V gene is TRBV6-5, the J gene TRBJ2-7; TRBD2 agrees at 15 bases. V shed 9 bases and J 5 bases; nucleotides not matched to a gene: 8. The CDR3 runs 15 residues. Germline V gene data show CDR1 as MNHEY and CDR2 as SVGAGI. Written as DNA, the CDR3 is TGTGCCAGTAGGACTAGCGGGAGGGCTTTCCACGAGCAGTACTTC. Amino acid sequence: CASRTSGRAFHEQYF.

This rearrangement joins TRBV5-1 to TRBJ2-2; D perhaps matches TRBD1 (6 bases). Germline lookup yields CDR1 SGHRS and CDR2 YFSETQ. Trimming removed 0 bases from V and 5 bases from J, with 8 bases in between. The CDR3 runs 14 residues. The CDR3 sequence is CASSLAGTTGELFF. The CDR3, as DNA: TGCGCCAGCAGCTTGGCCGGGACAACCGGGGAGCTGTTTTTT.

Notes on this clone: A junction end diverges from the germline sequence, so it may reflect a read error. The chain joins TRBV6-1 to TRBJ2-5; no firm D call. Per the germline V gene, CDR1 is MNHNS and CDR2 is SASEGT. There are 11 residues in the CDR3. CDR3 in amino acids: CASSELTDADF. The CDR3 DNA reads as TGTGCCAGCAGTGAACTCACTGATGCGGACTTC.

V gene TRBV29-1 combines with J gene TRBJ1-2, with TRBD1 matching 7 bases. Germline CDR1 reads SQVTM; CDR2 reads ANQGSEA. Losses at the gene ends were 7 bases for V and 7 bases for J; bases not matched to a gene: 6. The CDR3 has 11 residues. The CDR3 region is CSAPGDSGYTF. CDR3 nucleotides: TGCAGCGCCCCAGGGGACAGTGGCTACACCTTC.

In its sample, this clone was seen once. The chain recombines TRBV27 with TRBJ2-7; 8 bases agree with TRBD2. The CDR3 covers 15 residues. The ends lost 10 bases at V and 2 bases at J; junction bases unmatched: 13. Germline V gene lookup returns CDR1 MNHEY and CDR2 SMNVEV (reference sequence). CDR3 sequence reads: CATTPIAGPPYEQYF. The DNA for the CDR3 is TGTGCCACGACCCCCATAGCGGGACCACCCTACGAGCAGTACTTC.

The rearrangement uses TRBV27 and TRBJ2-7, with 8 bases lining up with TRBD1. The CDR3 totals 13 residues. The V and J ends lost 5 bases and 2 bases, in that order; junction bases with no gene match: 2. Germline CDR1 MNHEY, CDR2 SMNVEV (reference sequence). This CDR3 reads CASSLTGAYEQYF. CDR3 DNA: TGTGCCAGCAGTCTGACAGGGGCCTACGAGCAGTACTTC.

The chain carries TRBV18 and TRBJ2-1; TRBD2 agrees at 14 bases. Unmatched junction bases numbered 6, after V lost 1 base and J lost 7 bases. CDR1 and CDR2 (germline): KGHSH, LQKENI. This CDR3 contains 17 residues. CDR3 protein: CASSPLSGLAGVNEQFF. The CDR3 bases are TGTGCCAGCTCACCACTCTCGGGACTAGCGGGAGTGAATGAGCAGTTCTTC.

The V gene is TRBV6-6, the J gene TRBJ2-7, with 8 bases matching TRBD2. The junction had 15 bases not matched to a gene; V was cut back by 7 bases and J by 4 bases. This CDR3 comprises 16 residues. CDR1 and CDR2 (germline): MNHNY, SVGAGI (reference sequence). The CDR3 is CASTSLGTGGLYEQYF. In nucleotides, the CDR3 is TGTGCCAGCACCTCCCTCGGGACGGGAGGGCTTTACGAGCAGTACTTC.